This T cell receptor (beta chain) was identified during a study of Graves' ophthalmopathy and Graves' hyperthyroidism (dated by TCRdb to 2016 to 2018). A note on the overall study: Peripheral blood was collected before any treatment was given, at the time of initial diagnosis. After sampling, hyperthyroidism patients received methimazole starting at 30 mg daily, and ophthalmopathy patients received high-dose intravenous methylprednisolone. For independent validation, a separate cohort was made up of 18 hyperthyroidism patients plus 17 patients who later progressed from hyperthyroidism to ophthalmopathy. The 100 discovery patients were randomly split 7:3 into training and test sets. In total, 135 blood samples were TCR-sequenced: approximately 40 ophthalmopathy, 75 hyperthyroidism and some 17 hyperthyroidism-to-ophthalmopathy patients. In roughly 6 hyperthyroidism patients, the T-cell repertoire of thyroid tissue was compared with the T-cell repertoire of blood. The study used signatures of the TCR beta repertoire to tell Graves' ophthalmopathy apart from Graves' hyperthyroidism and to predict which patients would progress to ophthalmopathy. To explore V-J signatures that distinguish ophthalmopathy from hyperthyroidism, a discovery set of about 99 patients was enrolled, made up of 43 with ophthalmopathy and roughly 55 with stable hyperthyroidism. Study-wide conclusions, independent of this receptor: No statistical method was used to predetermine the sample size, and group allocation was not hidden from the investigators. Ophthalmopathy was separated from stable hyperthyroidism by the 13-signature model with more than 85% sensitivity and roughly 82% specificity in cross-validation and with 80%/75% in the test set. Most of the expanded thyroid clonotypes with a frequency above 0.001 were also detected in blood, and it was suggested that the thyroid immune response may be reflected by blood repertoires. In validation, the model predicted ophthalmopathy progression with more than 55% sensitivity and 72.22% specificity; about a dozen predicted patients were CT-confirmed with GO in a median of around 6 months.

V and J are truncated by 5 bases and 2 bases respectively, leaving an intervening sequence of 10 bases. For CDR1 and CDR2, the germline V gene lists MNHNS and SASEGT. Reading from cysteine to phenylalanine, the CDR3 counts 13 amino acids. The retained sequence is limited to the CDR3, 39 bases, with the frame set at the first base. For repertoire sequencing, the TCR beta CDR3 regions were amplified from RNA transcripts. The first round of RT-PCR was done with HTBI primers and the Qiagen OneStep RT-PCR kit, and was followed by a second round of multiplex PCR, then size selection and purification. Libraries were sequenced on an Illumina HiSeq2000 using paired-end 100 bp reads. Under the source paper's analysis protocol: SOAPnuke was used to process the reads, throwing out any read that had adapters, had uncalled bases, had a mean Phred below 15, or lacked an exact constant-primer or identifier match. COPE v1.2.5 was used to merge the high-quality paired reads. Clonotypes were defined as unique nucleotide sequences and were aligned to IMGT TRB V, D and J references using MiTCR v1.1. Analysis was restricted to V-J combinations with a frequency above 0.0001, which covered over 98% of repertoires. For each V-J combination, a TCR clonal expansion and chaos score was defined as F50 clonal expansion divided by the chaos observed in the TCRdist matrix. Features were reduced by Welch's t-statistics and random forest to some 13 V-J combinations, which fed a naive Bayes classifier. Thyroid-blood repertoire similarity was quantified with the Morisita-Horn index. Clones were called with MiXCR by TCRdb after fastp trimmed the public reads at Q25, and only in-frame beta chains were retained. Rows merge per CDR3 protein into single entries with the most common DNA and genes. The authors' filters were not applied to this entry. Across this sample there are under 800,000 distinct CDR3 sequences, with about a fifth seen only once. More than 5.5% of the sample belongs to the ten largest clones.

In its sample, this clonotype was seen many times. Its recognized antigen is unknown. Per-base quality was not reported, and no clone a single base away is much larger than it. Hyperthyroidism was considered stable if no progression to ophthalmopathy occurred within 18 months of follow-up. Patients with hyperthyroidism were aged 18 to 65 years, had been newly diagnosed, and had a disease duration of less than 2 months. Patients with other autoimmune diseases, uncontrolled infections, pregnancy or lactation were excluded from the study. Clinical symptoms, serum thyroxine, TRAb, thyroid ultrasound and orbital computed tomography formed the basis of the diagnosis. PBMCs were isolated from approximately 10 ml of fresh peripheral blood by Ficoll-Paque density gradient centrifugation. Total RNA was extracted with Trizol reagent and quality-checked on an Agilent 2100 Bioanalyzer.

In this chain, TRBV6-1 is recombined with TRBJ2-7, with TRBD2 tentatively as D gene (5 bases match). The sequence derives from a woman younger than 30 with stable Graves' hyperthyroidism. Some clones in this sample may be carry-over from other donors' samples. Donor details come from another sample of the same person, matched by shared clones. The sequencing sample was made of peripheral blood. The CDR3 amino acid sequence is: CASSSRGTYEQYF. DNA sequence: TGTGCCAGCAGTAGCCGAGGGACCTACGAGCAGTACTTC.